These 19 T cell receptor beta chains came from one sample sequenced in a study of Tregs in tolerant kidney transplant recipients. Method: immunoSEQ multiplex PCR; TCRdb's copy keeps in-frame clones and lacks some. The repertoire holds approximately 90,000 clones, with roughly 93% as singletons. The nonmyeloablative bone marrow transplants came from related graft donors, with transient mixed chimerism. The sequenced sample was CD4+ T cells from blood (PBMCs), obtained 12 months after the transplant. The receptor set was obtained from a human patient who received a combined kidney and bone marrow transplant. Some T cells may trace back to the graft donor.

This clone showed up just once. CDR3 bases: TGTGCCACCAGCAGAGATCACAGGGTTAACTACGAGCAGTACTTC. This translates into CATSRDHRVNYEQYF. This chain joins TRBV15 and TRBJ2-7, with TRBD1 as a possible D gene (6 bases). CDR3 size: 15 residues. Germline V gives CDR1 LNHNV, CDR2 YYDKDF (reference sequence). V gave up 0 bases and J gave up 3 bases, with 12 bases separating them.

This chain connects TRBV7-2 to TRBJ2-7; D remains unclear. Looked up from germline, CDR1 is SGHTA and CDR2 is FQGNSA. V was pared by 1 base and J by 9 bases, with 19 bases between. The CDR3 loop spans 15 amino acids. CDR3 bases: TGTGCCAGCAGCTTAGTAGTCACCTCCAGGCCAACGCAGTACTTC. Its translation: CASSLVVTSRPTQYF. Supplemented by reference TRBV7-2 and TRBJ2-7, the full variable domain reads GAGVSQSPSNKVTEKGKDVELRCDPISGHTALYWYRQSLGQGLEFLIYFQGNSAPDKSGLPSDRFSAERTGGSVSTLTIQRTQQEDSAVYLCASSLVVTSRPTQYFGPGTRLTVT.

This chain links TRBV2 with TRBJ2-4, with TRBD2 matching over 10 bases. Germline loops: CDR1 SNHLY, CDR2 FYNNEI. Losses at the gene ends were 7 bases for V and 1 base for J; bases not matched to a gene: 13. This CDR3 is built from 18 residues. Here the CDR3 reads CASTFIPLAGVAKNIQYF. In nucleotides, the CDR3 is TGTGCCAGCACCTTTATTCCTCTAGCGGGGGTGGCCAAAAACATTCAGTACTTC. The full variable domain, its missing parts supplied by reference TRBV2 and TRBJ2-4, is EPEVTQTPSHQVTQMGQEVILRCVPISNHLYFYWYRQILGQKVEFLVSFYNNEISEKSEIFDDQFSVERPDGSNFTLKIRSTKLEDSAMYFCASTFIPLAGVAKNIQYFGAGTRLSVL.

The genes are TRBV25-1 and TRBJ1-2, with D perhaps matching TRBD1 (5 bases). V dropped 5 bases and J dropped 1 base, with 11 bases sitting between them. CDR3 length: 14 amino acids. Per germline, CDR1 MGHDK and CDR2 SYGVNS. The CDR3 sequence: CASSPLGGNYGYTF. CDR3 in DNA: TGTGCCAGCAGTCCCTTGGGGGGTAACTATGGCTACACCTTC.

This clone came up once. Other nucleotide sequences from this sample produce the same CDR3. The V gene is TRBV30, the J gene TRBJ1-2; D is ambiguous. The CDR3 consists of 12 residues. The V and J ends lost 1 base and 7 bases respectively, with 10 bases between them. The germline V gene encodes CDR1 GTSNPN and CDR2 SVGIG (reference sequence). The DNA for the CDR3 is TGTGCCTGGAGTGCCGGGGTTGGTGGCTACACCTTC. This translates into CAWSAGVGGYTF.

V usage is TRBV18 and J usage is TRBJ2-7, with a possible D match to TRBD1 (6 bases). The CDR3 is made up of 13 amino acids. The germline V and J ends were trimmed by 6 bases and 2 bases, with 11 bases remaining between them. CDR1 KGHSH and CDR2 LQKENI come from the germline V gene. The CDR3 region is CASSETGPYEQYF. The CDR3 DNA reads TGTGCCAGCTCCGAGACAGGACCCTACGAGCAGTACTTC.

The rearrangement uses TRBV29-1 and TRBJ2-4; no clear D. The V end was cut by 2 bases, the J end by 0 bases, with 11 bases between. The CDR3 is 15 residues long. Germline V gene sequence: CDR1 SQVTM, CDR2 ANQGSEA. The CDR3 coding sequence is TGCAGCGTTGAATATACTACGTTAGCCAAAAACATTCAGTACTTC. Protein sequence: CSVEYTTLAKNIQYF.

The chain combines TRBV7-9 with TRBJ1-1; TRBD1 might be the D (5 bases). Germline CDR1 and CDR2: SEHNR and FQNEAQ (reference sequence). This CDR3 spans 14 amino acids. Trimming stripped 3 bases from V and 5 bases from J, with 13 bases between. Here the CDR3 DNA reads TGTGCCAGCAGCTTGACTGGGGGGATTACTGAAGCTTTCTTT. It specifies CASSLTGGITEAFF.

This chain's CDR3 is CASSLQGLGYEQYF. The CDR3 region has the DNA TGTGCCAGCAGCTTACAGGGGCTCGGCTACGAGCAGTACTTC. This chain uses TRBV11-3 with TRBJ2-7; D possibly corresponds to TRBD1 (6 bases). CDR1 and CDR2 (germline): SGHNT, YENEEA. V was pared by 2 bases and J by 3 bases, with 11 bases between. The CDR3 is 14 amino acids.

This sequence joins TRBV27 and TRBJ2-2; 7 nucleotides line up with TRBD2. The germline gives CDR1 MNHEY, CDR2 SMNVEV (reference sequence). Trimming at V came to 1 base and at J to 5 bases, leaving 10 bases not matched to a gene. This CDR3 is built from 17 residues. DNA for the CDR3: TGTGCCAGCAGTTTATGGACCCCTAGCGGTCAAACCGGGGAGCTGTTTTTT. Amino acids: CASSLWTPSGQTGELFF.

The chain combines TRBV30 with TRBJ1-5; no reliable D call. Germline CDR1 GTSNPN, CDR2 SVGIG (reference sequence). V was shortened by 0 bases and J by 7 bases, with 13 bases between the two germline ends. This CDR3 has 14 residues. CDR3 DNA: TGTGCCTGGAGTGTCGTTATGTTTCAGCAGCCCCAGCATTTT. Protein: CAWSVVMFQQPQHF. Full variable domain (rest looked up from reference TRBV30 and TRBJ1-5): SQTIHQWPATLVQPVGSPLSLECTVEGTSNPNLYWYRQAAGRGLQLLFYSVGIGQISSEVPQNLSASRPQDRQFILSSKKLLLSDSGFYLCAWSVVMFQQPQHFGDGTRLSIL.

The rearrangement uses TRBV2 and TRBJ1-2; D not certain. Looked up from germline, CDR1 is SNHLY and CDR2 is FYNNEI. The CDR3 has 13 residues. V shed 4 bases and J shed 7 bases, with 13 bases lying between them. This CDR3 is CASSVESHVGYTF. CDR3 DNA sequence: TGTGCCAGCAGTGTCGAGTCCCATGTTGGCTACACCTTC.

The V gene is TRBV2, the J gene TRBJ1-6, with a tentative D call TRBD1 (5 bases). There are 15 residues in the CDR3. Germline V CDR1 and CDR2: SNHLY, FYNNEI. V lost 2 bases and J 6 bases, leaving 11 bases between the germline ends. This chain's CDR3 is CASSELRQSNSPLHF. The CDR3 nucleotides are TGTGCCAGCAGTGAACTCAGACAGAGTAATTCACCCCTCCACTTT.

The J gene is TRBJ2-6, the V gene TRBV5-4, with 7 bases identical to TRBD1. The CDR3 is made up of 16 amino acids. The V gene end was trimmed by 0 bases and the J gene end by 8 bases; junction bases not matched to a gene: 8. Germline CDR1 reads SGHNT; CDR2 reads YYREEE (reference sequence). The CDR3 DNA reads TGTGCCAGCAGCTTGGTCGTGCCAGGGGGAACCAACGTCCTGACTTTC. It yields the protein CASSLVVPGGTNVLTF.

J is TRBJ2-1 and V is TRBV7-2, with 7 bases identical to TRBD2. V lost 1 base, J lost 2 bases, and 2 bases stayed unmatched. The CDR3 loop spans 15 amino acids. Per germline, CDR1 SGHTA and CDR2 FQGNSA. CDR3 residues: CASSLVGGTYNEQFF. The CDR3 DNA reads as TGTGCCAGCAGCTTAGTGGGGGGGACCTACAATGAGCAGTTCTTC.

The chain is built from TRBV9 and TRBJ2-3; D is possibly TRBD1 (7 bases). Germline lookup yields CDR1 SGDLS and CDR2 YYNGEE. There are 15 residues in the CDR3. V shed 5 bases and J shed 0 bases, with 13 bases lying between them. CDR3 protein: CASSGGTESTDTQYF. The DNA for the CDR3 is TGTGCCAGCAGTGGGGGGACAGAAAGCACAGATACGCAGTATTTT.

V is TRBV7-2 and J is TRBJ1-5; 7 bases map to TRBD1. This CDR3 has 15 residues. Germline CDR1 SGHTA, CDR2 FQGNSA. Unmatched junction bases numbered 5, after V lost 5 bases and J lost 1 base. The CDR3: CASSLRGSSNQPQHF. Written as DNA, the CDR3 is TGTGCCAGCAGCCTCAGGGGGTCGAGCAATCAGCCCCAGCATTTT.

The chain links TRBV18 to TRBJ1-1; D remains ambiguous. Trimming took 2 bases from V and 0 from J, leaving 10 bases between them. Germline assignment: CDR1 KGHSH and CDR2 LQKENI. CDR3 length: 15 residues. The CDR3 region is CASSPSTDLNTEAFF. CDR3 nucleotides: TGTGCCAGCTCACCAAGCACGGACTTGAACACTGAAGCTTTCTTT.

The V gene is TRBV7-9, the J gene TRBJ1-6; 7 nucleotides line up with TRBD1. Trimming cost V 5 bases and J 4 bases; bases outside gene matches: 14. CDR1 SEHNR and CDR2 FQNEAQ come from the germline V gene (reference sequence). The CDR3 spans 18 residues. CDR3 DNA sequence: TGTGCCAGCAGCCCCTGGGGCAGGGGGAGCGGTTATAATTCACCCCTCCACTTT. It codes for CASSPWGRGSGYNSPLHF.